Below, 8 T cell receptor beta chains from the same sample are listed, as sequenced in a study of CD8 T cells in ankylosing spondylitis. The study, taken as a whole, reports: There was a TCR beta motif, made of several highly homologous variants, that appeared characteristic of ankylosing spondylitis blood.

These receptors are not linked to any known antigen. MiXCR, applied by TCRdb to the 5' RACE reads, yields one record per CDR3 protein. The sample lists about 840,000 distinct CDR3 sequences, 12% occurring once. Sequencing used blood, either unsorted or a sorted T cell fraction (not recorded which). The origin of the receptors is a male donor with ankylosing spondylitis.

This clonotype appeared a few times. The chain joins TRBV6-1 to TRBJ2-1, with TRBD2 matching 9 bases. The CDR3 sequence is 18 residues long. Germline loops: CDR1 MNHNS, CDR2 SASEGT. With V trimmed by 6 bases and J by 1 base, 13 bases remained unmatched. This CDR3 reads CASRGQGSGRGSYNEQFF. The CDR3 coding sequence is TGTGCCAGCAGGGGCCAGGGTAGCGGGAGAGGTTCCTACAATGAGCAGTTCTTC.

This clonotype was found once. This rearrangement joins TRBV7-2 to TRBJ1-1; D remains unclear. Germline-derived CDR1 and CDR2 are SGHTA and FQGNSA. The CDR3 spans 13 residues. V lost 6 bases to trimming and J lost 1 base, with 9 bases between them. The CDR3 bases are TGTACCAGCAGGAGGGATCCGAACACTGAAGCTTTCTTT. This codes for CTSRRDPNTEAFF. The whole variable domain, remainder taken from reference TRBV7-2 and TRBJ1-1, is GAGVSQSPSNKVTEKGKDVELRCDPISGHTALYWYRQSLGQGLEFLIYFQGNSAPDKSGLPSDRFSAERTGGSVSTLTIQRTQQEDSAVYLCTSRRDPNTEAFFGQGTRLTVV.

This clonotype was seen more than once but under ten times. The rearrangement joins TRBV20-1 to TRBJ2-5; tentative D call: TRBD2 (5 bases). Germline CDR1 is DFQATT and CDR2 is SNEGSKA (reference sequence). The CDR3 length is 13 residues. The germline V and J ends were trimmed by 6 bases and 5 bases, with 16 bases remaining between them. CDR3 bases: TGCAGTGCCTTGAGGGCTCGTTCGGAGACCCAGTACTTC. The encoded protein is CSALRARSETQYF.

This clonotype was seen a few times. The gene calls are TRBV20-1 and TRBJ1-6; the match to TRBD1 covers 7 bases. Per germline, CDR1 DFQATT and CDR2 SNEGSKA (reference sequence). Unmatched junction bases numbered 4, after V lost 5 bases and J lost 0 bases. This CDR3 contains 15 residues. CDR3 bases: TGCAGTGCTGGACAGGAAACCTCCTATAATTCACCCCTCCACTTT. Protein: CSAGQETSYNSPLHF.

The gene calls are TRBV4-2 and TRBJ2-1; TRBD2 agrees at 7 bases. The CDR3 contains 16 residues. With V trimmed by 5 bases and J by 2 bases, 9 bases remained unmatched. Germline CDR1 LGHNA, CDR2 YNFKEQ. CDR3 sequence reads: CASSGSGMTAYNEQFF. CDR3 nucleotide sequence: TGTGCCAGCAGCGGAAGCGGGATGACGGCCTACAATGAGCAGTTCTTC.

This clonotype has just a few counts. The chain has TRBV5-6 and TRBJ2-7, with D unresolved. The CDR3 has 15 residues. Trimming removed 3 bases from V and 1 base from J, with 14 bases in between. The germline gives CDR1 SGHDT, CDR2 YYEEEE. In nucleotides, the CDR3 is TGTGCCAGCAGCTCAAGACGACAAGGATCCTACGAGCAGTACTTC. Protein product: CASSSRRQGSYEQYF.

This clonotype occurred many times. The CDR3 sequence is CASCEGGGNTEAFF. The CDR3 DNA is TGTGCCAGCTGCGAGGGCGGCGGGAACACTGAAGCTTTCTTT. The genes are TRBV7-2 and TRBJ1-1; no clear D gene. The CDR3 sequence is 14 residues long. Germline assignment: CDR1 SGHTA and CDR2 FQGNSA. V lost 8 bases and J 1 base, leaving 14 bases between the germline ends.

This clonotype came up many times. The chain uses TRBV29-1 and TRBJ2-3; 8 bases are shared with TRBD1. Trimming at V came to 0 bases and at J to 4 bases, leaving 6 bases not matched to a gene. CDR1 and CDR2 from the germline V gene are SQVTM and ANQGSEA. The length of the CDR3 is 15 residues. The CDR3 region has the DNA TGCAGCGTTGAAGATTGGGACAGGAGTTCAGATACGCAGTATTTT. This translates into CSVEDWDRSSDTQYF.